The sequence of this TCR beta chain was determined in a study of CD8 T cells in ankylosing spondylitis. V lost 6 bases and J lost 0; bases outside the gene matches: 8. The CDR3 length is 16 residues. Germline V gene data show CDR1 as MNHNS and CDR2 as SASEGT. This clonotype was counted a few times. TCRdb independently ran MiXCR on the 5' RACE reads; one entry per CDR3 protein. The data contain more than 300,000 distinct CDR3 sequences, approximately 10% of them singletons. The rearrangement joins TRBV6-1 to TRBJ1-5, with TRBD1 matching 7 bases. Sample: blood, either unsorted or a sorted T cell fraction (not recorded which). The clonotype was recovered from a female donor with ankylosing spondylitis or in good health (not recorded which). The CDR3 is CASSAGTAYSNQPQHF. In nucleotides, the CDR3 is TGTGCCAGCAGCGCCGGGACAGCCTATAGCAATCAGCCCCAGCATTTT.